This T cell receptor (beta chain) was sequenced for a study of shared clonotypes between healthy human individuals. Study summary: Per donor, CD8 memory used one plate, CD8 naive used two, CD4 memory used three and CD4 naive used three.

TCRdb keeps only in-frame clones here, not all; method: immunoSEQ multiplex PCR. Of millions of clones in the sample, 85% to 95% were seen once. Germline V gives CDR1 MGHDK, CDR2 SYGVNS. The CDR3 is 14 residues long. V lost 5 bases and J lost 6, with 13 bases in between. The chain uses TRBV25-1 and TRBJ2-2, with D maybe TRBD1 (6 bases). Sequenced input: naive CD4+ T cells sorted from blood. Subset specified: CD45RA+ positively selected. The source is a man between 18 and 29 years old in good health. This CDR3 reads CASSQLQGPGELFF. The CDR3 DNA sequence: TGTGCCAGCAGTCAACTACAGGGACCCGGGGAGCTGTTTTTT.